This TCR beta chain is drawn from a study of lymphopenia after photon versus proton radiotherapy. Sequencing was performed with immunoSEQ multiplex PCR; in TCRdb, only in-frame clones are kept and a portion is missing. The sample carries 150,000 to 200,000 clones, approximately 91% recorded once. A word on this clone: No antigen is known for it.

Germline loops: CDR1 MNHNS, CDR2 SASEGT. Trimming pared 3 bases from V and 5 bases from J, leaving 16 bases between. The length of the CDR3 is 15 residues. Whole-study findings and limits: Post-nadir TCR diversity decline inversely tracked overall survival among those who died.

The source is a man in his forties or fifties with gastric cancer. This specimen consisted of peripheral blood, obtained from a patient treated with photon-based radiotherapy. This chain uses TRBV6-1 with TRBJ1-2; possible D gene TRBD1, 5 bases. The CDR3 DNA is TGTGCCAGCAGTGAGCCCCAACGGGGGGAGTATGGCTACACCTTC. It yields the protein CASSEPQRGEYGYTF.